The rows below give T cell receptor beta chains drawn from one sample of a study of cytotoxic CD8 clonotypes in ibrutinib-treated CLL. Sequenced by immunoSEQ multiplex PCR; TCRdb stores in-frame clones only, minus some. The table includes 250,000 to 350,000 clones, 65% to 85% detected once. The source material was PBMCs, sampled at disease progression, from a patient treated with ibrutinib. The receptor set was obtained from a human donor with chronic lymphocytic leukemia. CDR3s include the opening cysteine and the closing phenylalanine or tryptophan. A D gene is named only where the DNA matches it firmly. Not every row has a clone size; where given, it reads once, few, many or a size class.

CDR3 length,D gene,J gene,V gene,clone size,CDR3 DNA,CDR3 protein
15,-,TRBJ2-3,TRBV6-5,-,TGTGCCAGCAGCTCCCGGGTGGCTAGCACAGATACGCAGTATTTT,CASSSRVASTDTQYF
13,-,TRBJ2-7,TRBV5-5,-,TGTGCCAGCAGCTTGTTGACTGCCTACGAGCAGTACTTC,CASSLLTAYEQYF
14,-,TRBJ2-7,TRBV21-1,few,TGTGCCAGCCTTGAGGGGCTAGGGGCCTACGAGCAGTACTTC,CASLEGLGAYEQYF
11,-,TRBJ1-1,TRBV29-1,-,TGCAGCGTCCTAAGGACGGCTGAAGCTTTCTTT,CSVLRTAEAFF
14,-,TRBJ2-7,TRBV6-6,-,TGTGCCAGCAGTTCGACAGCTAAGCATTACGAGCAGTACTTC,CASSSTAKHYEQYF
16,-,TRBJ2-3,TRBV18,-,TGTGCCAGCTCACCGGCGGCCCCGGTGGGGACAGATACGCAGTATTTT,CASSPAAPVGTDTQYF
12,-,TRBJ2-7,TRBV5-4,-,TGTGCCAGCAGCGACCACTCCTACGAGCAGTACTTC,CASSDHSYEQYF
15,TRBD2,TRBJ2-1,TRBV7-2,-,TGTGCCAGCAGCTTAACTAGCGGGAGTTGGAATGAGCAGTTCTTC,CASSLTSGSWNEQFF
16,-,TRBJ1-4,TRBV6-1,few,TGTGCCAGCAGTGAATGGACAGCAGCTAGAAGCGAAAAACTGTTTTTT,CASSEWTAARSEKLFF
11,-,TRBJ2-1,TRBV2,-,TGTGCCAGCAGGGCTTACAATGAGCAGTTCTTC,CASRAYNEQFF
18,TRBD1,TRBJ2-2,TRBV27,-,TGTGCCAGCACCCGGACAGGGGAGCTCTTGACCCGGGCCGGGGAGCTGTTTTTT,CASTRTGELLTRAGELFF
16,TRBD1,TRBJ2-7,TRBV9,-,TGTGCCAGCAGCGTAGGGTTTGGACAGGGGTCCTACGAGCAGTACTTC,CASSVGFGQGSYEQYF
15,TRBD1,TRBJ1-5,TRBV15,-,TGTGCCACCAGCAGACAGGACAGGCTCGAACAGCCCCAGCATTTT,CATSRQDRLEQPQHF
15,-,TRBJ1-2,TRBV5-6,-,TGTGCCAGCAGCTCGAGGTCGGGGGGAGGCTATGGCTACACCTTC,CASSSRSGGGYGYTF
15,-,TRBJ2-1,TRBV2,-,TGTGCCAGCAGCTGGGGGACACTATCACGCAATGAGCAGTTCTTC,CASSWGTLSRNEQFF
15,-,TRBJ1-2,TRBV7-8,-,TGTGCCAGCAGCTTAGCGGCGTACACTAACTATGGCTACACCTTC,CASSLAAYTNYGYTF
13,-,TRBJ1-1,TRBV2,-,TGTGCCAGCAGTGAAGAATCCGGCACTGAAGCTTTCTTT,CASSEESGTEAFF
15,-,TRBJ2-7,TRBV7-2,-,TGTGCCAGCAGCTTAGCTCAGGGGCTTATGTACGAGCAGTACTTC,CASSLAQGLMYEQYF
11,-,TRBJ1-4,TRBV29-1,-,TGCAGCGCCAGGAATAGGGAAAAACTGTTTTTT,CSARNREKLFF
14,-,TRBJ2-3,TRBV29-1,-,TGCAGCGTTGAGGGTAGCAGAACCACAGATACGCAGTATTTT,CSVEGSRTTDTQYF
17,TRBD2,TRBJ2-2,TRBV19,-,TGTGCCAGTAGTCCTTCCCCGGGACTAGTAAGGACCGGGGAGCTGTTTTTT,CASSPSPGLVRTGELFF